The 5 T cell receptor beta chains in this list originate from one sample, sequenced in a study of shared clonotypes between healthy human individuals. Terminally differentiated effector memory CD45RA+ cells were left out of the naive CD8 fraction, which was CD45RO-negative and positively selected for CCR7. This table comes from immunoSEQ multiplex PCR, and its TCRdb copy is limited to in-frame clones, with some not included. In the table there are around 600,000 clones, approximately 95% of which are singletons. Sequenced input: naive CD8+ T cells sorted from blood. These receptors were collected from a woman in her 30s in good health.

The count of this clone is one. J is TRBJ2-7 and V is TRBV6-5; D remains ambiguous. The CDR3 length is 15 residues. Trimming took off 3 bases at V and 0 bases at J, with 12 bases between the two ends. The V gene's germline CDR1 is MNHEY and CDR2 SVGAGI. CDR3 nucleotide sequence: TGTGCCAGCAGTTATGAGCACAGCAGCTCCTACGAGCAGTACTTC. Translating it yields CASSYEHSSSYEQYF.

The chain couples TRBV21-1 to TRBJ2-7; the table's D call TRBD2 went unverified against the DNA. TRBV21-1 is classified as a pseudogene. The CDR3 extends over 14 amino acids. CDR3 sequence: CASSKEWECHEQYF. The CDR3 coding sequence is TGTGCCAGCAGCAAAGAGTGGGAGTGCCACGAGCAGTACTTC.

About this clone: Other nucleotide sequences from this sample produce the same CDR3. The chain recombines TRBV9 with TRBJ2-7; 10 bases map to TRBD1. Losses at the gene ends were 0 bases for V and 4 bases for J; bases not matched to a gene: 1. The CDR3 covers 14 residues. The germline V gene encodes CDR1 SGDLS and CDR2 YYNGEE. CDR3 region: CASSVGQGAYEQYF. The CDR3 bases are TGTGCCAGCAGCGTAGGACAGGGGGCTTACGAGCAGTACTTC.

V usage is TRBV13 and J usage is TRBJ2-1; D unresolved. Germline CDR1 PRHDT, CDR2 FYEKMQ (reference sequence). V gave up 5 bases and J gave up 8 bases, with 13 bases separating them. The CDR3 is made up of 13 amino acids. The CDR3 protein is CASSQGPTYEQFF. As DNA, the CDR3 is TGTGCCAGCAGCCAAGGGCCCACGTATGAGCAGTTCTTC.

The CDR3 DNA follows: TGTGCCAGCAGTCCGCAGGGGGGGGAGACCCAGTACTTC. Protein sequence: CASSPQGGETQYF. The genes are TRBV28 and TRBJ2-5; D might be TRBD1 or TRBD2, each matching 7 bases. The CDR3 runs 13 residues. Germline V gene data show CDR1 as MDHEN and CDR2 as SYDVKM. Trimming shortened V by 5 bases and J by 5 bases, and 12 bases separated the two germline ends.